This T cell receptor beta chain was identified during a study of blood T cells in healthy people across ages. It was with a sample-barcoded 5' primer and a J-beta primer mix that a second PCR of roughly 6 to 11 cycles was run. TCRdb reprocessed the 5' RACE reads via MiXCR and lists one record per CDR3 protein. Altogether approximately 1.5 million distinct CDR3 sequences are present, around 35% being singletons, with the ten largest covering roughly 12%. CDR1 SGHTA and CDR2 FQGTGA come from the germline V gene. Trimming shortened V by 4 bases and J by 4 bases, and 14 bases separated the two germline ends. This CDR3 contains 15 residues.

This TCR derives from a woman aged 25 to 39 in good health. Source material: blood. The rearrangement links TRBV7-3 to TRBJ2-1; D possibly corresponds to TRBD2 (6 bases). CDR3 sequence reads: CASSSDYNQYNEQFF. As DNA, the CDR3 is TGTGCCAGCAGCTCGGACTATAACCAATACAATGAGCAGTTCTTC.